This paragraph covers one T cell receptor beta chain sequence. One junction end disagrees with the germline gene, perhaps due to a read error. Here immunoSEQ multiplex PCR was the method, and the copy in TCRdb shows in-frame clones only, minus some. The sample lists 600,000 or so clones, approximately 89% occurring once. These data originate in a study of shared T cell receptors in the human thymus. Per the germline V gene, CDR1 is SSHAT and CDR2 is FNYEAQ (reference sequence). The CDR3 loop spans 14 amino acids. These data also formed part of another study, on human thymus T cells. From that paper: Thymic resections from corrective heart surgery supplied the tissue. Gene usage (both V and J) appeared biased in thymic and blood repertoires. Unrelated individuals had highly overlapping thymic repertoires, as reported in related research.

Specimen: thymocytes. V gene TRBV7-7 combines with J gene TRBJ2-3, with 8 bases that match TRBD2. This sequence was found in a boy under two years old with a congenital heart defect. CDR3 nucleotides: TGTGCTAGCAGCTTGAGCGGGGGAAAAGATACGCAGTATTTT. Its protein product is CASSLSGGKDTQYF.